Shown below are 24 T cell receptor beta chains from a single sample sequenced in a study of blood T cell repertoires in COVID-19. Sequenced by immunoSEQ multiplex PCR; TCRdb stores in-frame clones only, minus some. The top ten clones hold over 7.5% of a sample with roughly 260,000 clones, about 89% of them seen once. The source material was peripheral blood. The receptors were gathered from a man between 35 and 55 years old who had recovered from COVID-19.

V and J are TRBV29-1 and TRBJ2-1; the match to TRBD2 covers 8 bases. With 4 bases clipped from V and 3 bases from J, the junction kept 5 bases outside the gene matches. This CDR3 region has 14 residues. CDR1 is SQVTM and CDR2 is ANQGSEA in the germline V gene. The CDR3 coding sequence is TGCAGCGTTGTAGGGACTAGATTCTACAATGAGCAGTTCTTC. Translation: CSVVGTRFYNEQFF.

The chain joins TRBV18 to TRBJ1-5, with 7 bases aligning to TRBD1. The V gene end was trimmed by 2 bases and the J gene end by 6 bases; junction bases not matched to a gene: 4. This CDR3 comprises 14 residues. Germline V lookup: CDR1 KGHSH, CDR2 LQKENI. This CDR3 reads CASSPMPGGQPQHF. Here the CDR3 DNA reads TGTGCCAGCTCACCAATGCCAGGGGGTCAGCCCCAGCATTTT.

The chain combines TRBV11-1 with TRBJ2-2; TRBD2 might be the D (6 bases). The V end lost 4 bases, the J end lost 1 base, and 13 bases lay between the germline ends. Germline lookup yields CDR1 SGHAT and CDR2 FQDESV (reference sequence). The CDR3 length is 16 residues. This CDR3 is CASSSPGLQNTGELFF. CDR3 coding DNA: TGTGCCAGCAGCTCCCCGGGACTTCAGAACACCGGGGAGCTGTTTTTT.

V is TRBV19 and J is TRBJ2-1, with TRBD1 matching over 7 bases. The trim removed 6 bases at V and 6 bases at J, leaving 8 bases unmatched. The CDR3 runs 14 residues. CDR1 is LNHDA, CDR2 SQIVND, per germline (reference sequence). The CDR3 nucleotides read TGTGCCAGTAGCCCAAGGGGGCCTGGCAATGAGCAGTTCTTC. It encodes CASSPRGPGNEQFF.

This chain connects TRBV7-2 to TRBJ1-4; no clear D. CDR3 length equals 14 residues. V was pared by 6 bases and J by 0 bases, with 8 bases between. Germline V gene lookup returns CDR1 SGHTA and CDR2 FQGNSA. The CDR3 DNA follows: TGTGCCAGCAGGGGCACTGCAACTAATGAAAAACTGTTTTTT. It encodes CASRGTATNEKLFF.

The chain uses TRBV6-2 or TRBV6-3 and TRBJ2-1, with D uncertain. Germline values: CDR1 MNHEY, CDR2 SVGEGT. The CDR3 is made up of 15 amino acids. The V gene lost 5 bases and the J gene lost 0 bases, with 11 bases spanning the gap. CDR3 protein: CASSPQKTSYNEQFF. CDR3 coding DNA: TGTGCCAGCAGTCCACAGAAGACCTCCTACAATGAGCAGTTCTTC.

The count of this clone is one. The chain links TRBV4-1 to TRBJ2-7, with no clear D. The V and J ends lost 5 bases and 10 bases respectively, with 6 bases between them. Germline CDR1 MGHRA, CDR2 YSYEKL. This CDR3 has 9 residues. CDR3 region: CASSSAQYF. In nucleotides, the CDR3 is TGCGCCAGCAGCAGCGCCCAGTACTTC.

In DNA, the CDR3 is TGTGCCAGCAGCTTAGGGGGTACTAGCGGGGGCCCCTCCTACGAGCAGTACTTC. It is translated as CASSLGGTSGGPSYEQYF. The J gene is TRBJ2-7, the V gene TRBV11-2; 11 nucleotides line up with TRBD2. CDR3 length equals 18 residues. V lost 1 base, J lost 0 bases, and 8 bases stayed unmatched. Germline V gene data show CDR1 as SGHAT and CDR2 as FQNNGV.

The CDR3 reads CASSPVGGLAADTQYF. DNA for the CDR3: TGTGCCAGCTCACCAGTTGGGGGACTAGCCGCAGATACGCAGTATTTT. This sequence joins TRBV18 and TRBJ2-3; 9 positions match TRBD2. The germline V gene has CDR1 KGHSH and CDR2 LQKENI. V shed 2 bases, J shed 4 bases, and the junction held 7 bases outside the gene matches. There are 16 residues in the CDR3.

V and J are TRBV6-1 and TRBJ1-6; no clear D gene. Germline V lookup: CDR1 MNHNS, CDR2 SASEGT. The CDR3 is 13 residues long. Trimming cost V 2 bases and J 4 bases, with 3 bases left between them. The CDR3 DNA reads as TGTGCCAGCAGTGAACTATATAATTCACCCCTCCACTTT. It translates to CASSELYNSPLHF.

This clone is a singleton in its sample. The J gene is TRBJ2-3, the V gene TRBV19, with TRBD2 identical over 7 bases. V was clipped by 1 base and J by 6 bases; unmatched bases: 4. The CDR3 contains 14 residues. Germline CDR1 and CDR2: LNHDA and SQIVND (reference sequence). The DNA of the CDR3 is TGTGCCAGTAGTATAGGTGGGGGGGGTGATACGCAGTATTTT. Translating it yields CASSIGGGGDTQYF.

This clone showed up many times. This chain uses TRBV30 with TRBJ2-1; 10 bases fit TRBD2. The V gene's germline CDR1 is GTSNPN and CDR2 SVGIG (reference sequence). This CDR3 has 14 amino acids. Losses at the gene ends were 1 base for V and 6 bases for J; bases not matched to a gene: 3. Here the CDR3 reads CAWSGGLATNEQFF. CDR3 DNA: TGTGCCTGGAGTGGGGGACTAGCGACCAATGAGCAGTTCTTC.

The genes are TRBV6-2 or TRBV6-3 and TRBJ2-7, with 7 nucleotides matching TRBD1. CDR1 and CDR2 (germline): MNHEY, SVGEGT. J lost 2 bases, V lost 6 bases, and 10 bases had no gene match. The CDR3 is 15 amino acids. The CDR3: CASSQNRGSPYEQYF. In DNA, the CDR3 is TGTGCCAGCAGCCAAAACAGGGGCTCCCCCTACGAGCAGTACTTC.

This chain links TRBV6-5 with TRBJ2-7; TRBD2 matches at 8 bases. Trimming removed 6 bases from V and 3 bases from J; junction bases left unmatched: 10. Germline CDR1 and CDR2: MNHEY and SVGAGI. This CDR3 has 15 residues. The CDR3 nucleotides are TGTGCCAGCAGCCCCCCCCGGGGGGGCATCTACGAGCAGTACTTC. Translated, it gives CASSPPRGGIYEQYF.

This chain connects TRBV5-6 to TRBJ2-2; 8 nucleotides match TRBD2. The germline CDR1 and CDR2 sequences are SGHDT and YYEEEE. The CDR3 runs to 17 residues. V lost 3 bases to trimming and J lost 1 base; unmatched junction nucleotides: 8. CDR3 nucleotide sequence: TGTGCCAGCAGCTGGGAGACGAGCGGGGGGAACACCGGGGAGCTGTTTTTT. Its translation: CASSWETSGGNTGELFF.

The V gene is TRBV2, the J gene TRBJ2-7; 7 bases are a match to TRBD1. The V gene end was trimmed by 10 bases and the J gene end by 5 bases; junction bases not matched to a gene: 8. CDR1 is SNHLY and CDR2 is FYNNEI in the germline V gene. The CDR3 runs 12 residues. The CDR3 DNA reads TGTGCCACCGACAGGGATAACGACGAGCAGTACTTC. Protein product: CATDRDNDEQYF. Complete variable domain (other parts from reference TRBV2 and TRBJ2-7): EPEVTQTPSHQVTQMGQEVILRCVPISNHLYFYWYRQILGQKVEFLVSFYNNEISEKSEIFDDQFSVERPDGSNFTLKIRSTKLEDSAMYFCATDRDNDEQYFGPGTRLTVT.

This clone was counted only a few times. This same CDR3 is encoded by further DNA sequences in the sample. The chain recombines TRBV7-2 with TRBJ2-3; no firm D call. Germline V gene data show CDR1 as SGHTA and CDR2 as FQGNSA. Deletions cut 6 bases from V and 3 bases from J, with 4 bases between. The CDR3 totals 11 residues. The CDR3 spells CASSYTDTQYF. The CDR3 DNA follows: TGTGCCAGCAGTTATACAGATACGCAGTATTTT. Full variable domain (outside the CDR3, taken from reference TRBV7-2 and TRBJ2-3): GAGVSQSPSNKVTEKGKDVELRCDPISGHTALYWYRQSLGQGLEFLIYFQGNSAPDKSGLPSDRFSAERTGGSVSTLTIQRTQQEDSAVYLCASSYTDTQYFGPGTRLTVL.

This chain connects TRBV7-7 to TRBJ2-4; D not resolved. Germline assignment: CDR1 SSHAT and CDR2 FNYEAQ (reference sequence). Between the trimmed V and J ends, which lost 3 bases and 0 bases, there was a span of 18 bases. CDR3 length: 18 amino acids. CDR3 sequence reads: CASSFKTPVTIAKNIQYF. The CDR3 DNA reads TGTGCCAGCAGCTTCAAAACTCCCGTTACTATAGCCAAAAACATTCAGTACTTC.

The chain employs TRBV7-2 and TRBJ1-5; TRBD1 aligns across 10 bases. Germline loops: CDR1 SGHTA, CDR2 FQGNSA. This CDR3 region has 16 residues. Trimming cost V 3 bases and J 6 bases; bases outside gene matches: 8. The CDR3 protein is CASSFFPGTGAQPQHF. CDR3 DNA: TGTGCCAGCAGCTTCTTTCCCGGGACAGGGGCTCAGCCCCAGCATTTT.

The chain has TRBV5-1 and TRBJ2-7, with 7 nucleotides matching TRBD1. Germline trimming cut 0 bases from V and 12 bases from J; bases unmatched to any gene: 6. From germline, CDR1 is SGHRS and CDR2 YFSETQ. This CDR3 spans 12 amino acids. In DNA form, the CDR3 reads TGCGCCAGCAGCTTGGCCACAGGGGCGCGGTACTTC. Its protein is CASSLATGARYF.

This chain connects TRBV7-8 to TRBJ2-2, with D perhaps TRBD1 (5 bases). The CDR3 contains 16 residues. Germline-derived CDR1 and CDR2 are SGHVS and FQNEAQ. V was trimmed by 1 base and J by 1 base, leaving 10 bases between them. CDR3 residues: CASSLVVGLNTGELFF. CDR3 nucleotides: TGTGCCAGCAGCTTAGTGGTGGGGCTGAACACCGGGGAGCTGTTTTTT.

The rearrangement links TRBV7-2 to TRBJ2-7, with TRBD2 as a possible D gene (6 bases). V was shortened by 4 bases and J by 5 bases, with 21 bases between the two germline ends. This CDR3 is built from 16 residues. Germline V lookup: CDR1 SGHTA, CDR2 FQGNSA. The CDR3 here is CASSSLRLREYNEQYF. The CDR3 coding sequence is TGTGCCAGCAGCTCCCTGAGGTTACGGGAGTACAACGAGCAGTACTTC.

V gene TRBV25-1 combines with J gene TRBJ1-2, with D unresolved. Germline V gives CDR1 MGHDK, CDR2 SYGVNS. Trimming took off 8 bases at V and 0 bases at J, with 16 bases between the two ends. CDR3 length: 15 residues. The CDR3 DNA reads as TGTGCCAGCGGAGGCCGGCCGGGGACTAACTATGGCTACACCTTC. This sequence encodes CASGGRPGTNYGYTF.

This sequence joins TRBV7-2 and TRBJ2-1, with 13 bases aligning to TRBD2. The CDR3 has 15 residues. Germline trimming cut 5 bases from V and 5 bases from J; bases unmatched to any gene: 3. The germline V gene has CDR1 SGHTA and CDR2 FQGNSA. CDR3 coding DNA: TGTGCCAGCAGCCCGGGACTAGCGGGGAACAATGAGCAGTTCTTC. This encodes CASSPGLAGNNEQFF.